These 17 T cell receptor beta chains were sequenced from one sample in a study of T cell responses to AZD1222 COVID-19 vaccine (dated by TCRdb to the early 2020s). In the paper's terms, the time point label means: about 28 days (+/-7) after the second vaccine dose. Libraries came from the immunoSEQ multiplex PCR assay. TCRdb stores this immuneACCESS table with in-frame sequences only. Part of the clones is absent; in the studies checked, under half of the shortfall reflects unresolved V genes, and no reason is known for the rest. The sample table lists tens of thousands of clones, about 80% of them with a count of one. Approximately 1.3% of the sample is taken by the ten largest. The sequenced sample was peripheral blood, obtained 28 days after the second AZD1222 dose. The receptors stem from an adult who received the AZD1222 COVID-19 vaccine.

CDR3 DNA sequence: TGTGCCAGCACGGGGGAGAGCGGGAGCCACGAGGAGCAGTTCTTC. This sequence encodes CASTGESGSHEEQFF. The V call is TRBV2, the J call TRBJ2-1, with TRBD2 matching 8 bases. The CDR3 is made up of 15 amino acids. The junction had 15 bases not matched to a gene; V was cut back by 7 bases and J by 10 bases. Germline V lookup: CDR1 SNHLY, CDR2 FYNNEI.

The chain uses TRBV5-1 and TRBJ2-5, with 7 bases identical to TRBD1. The V and J ends lost 0 bases and 4 bases, in that order; junction bases with no gene match: 6. CDR3 length equals 15 residues. Germline V gene lookup returns CDR1 SGHRS and CDR2 YFSETQ. Here the CDR3 reads CASSLAPGGGETQYF. As DNA, the CDR3 is TGCGCCAGCAGCTTGGCCCCAGGGGGTGGAGAGACCCAGTACTTC.

This clone has just one count. The CDR3 sequence is CASSPARVTGELFF. In DNA form, the CDR3 reads TGTGCCAGTAGCCCGGCCAGGGTGACCGGGGAGCTGTTTTTT. The V gene is TRBV19, the J gene TRBJ2-2; the D gene is possibly TRBD1 (5 bases). Trimming stripped 6 bases from V and 5 bases from J, with 13 bases between. Per germline, CDR1 LNHDA and CDR2 SQIVND (reference sequence). The length of the CDR3 is 14 residues.

The chain combines TRBV6-6 with TRBJ1-2; no reliable D call. V was shortened by 2 bases and J by 5 bases, with 6 bases between the two germline ends. Germline V lookup: CDR1 MNHNY, CDR2 SVGAGI (reference sequence). This CDR3 has 12 residues. The CDR3, as DNA: TGTGCCAGCAGTTACATTTTATATGGCTACACCTTC. It specifies CASSYILYGYTF.

The chain has TRBV5-8 and TRBJ2-5; D is possibly TRBD1 or TRBD2 (5 bases each). Germline CDR1 is SGHTS and CDR2 is YDEGEE. V was trimmed by 0 bases and J by 3 bases, leaving 12 bases between them. There are 15 residues in the CDR3. The CDR3 nucleotides read TGTGCCAGCAGCTTGGGGGCAGGGAGAGAAGAGACCCAGTACTTC. Protein product: CASSLGAGREETQYF. Combining the CDR3 with reference TRBV5-8 and TRBJ2-5 gives the whole variable domain EAGVTQSPTHLIKTRGQQATLRCSPISGHTSVYWYQQALGLGLQFLLWYDEGEERNRGNFPPRFSGRQFPNYSSELNVNALELEDSALYLCASSLGAGREETQYFGPGTRLLVL.

The chain couples TRBV7-2 to TRBJ2-7, with TRBD2 matching over 13 bases. The V gene end was trimmed by 5 bases and the J gene end by 4 bases; junction bases not matched to a gene: 11. Germline V gene data show CDR1 as SGHTA and CDR2 as FQGNSA. CDR3 length equals 17 residues. The CDR3 is CASSPREGTSGAYEQYF. The CDR3 coding sequence is TGTGCCAGCAGCCCCAGGGAAGGGACTAGCGGGGCGTACGAGCAGTACTTC.

The CDR3 DNA is TGTGCCAGCAGCTTACCGGGACATAGGAACACTGAAGCTTTCTTT. Translated: CASSLPGHRNTEAFF. The chain recombines TRBV7-9 with TRBJ1-1; maybe TRBD1 (6 bases). The CDR3 totals 15 residues. CDR1 SEHNR and CDR2 FQNEAQ come from the germline V gene (reference sequence). V was pared by 2 bases and J by 1 base, with 11 bases between. The complete variable domain, with remaining parts taken from reference TRBV7-9 and TRBJ1-1, reads DTGVSQNPRHKITKRGQNVTFRCDPISEHNRLYWYRQTLGQGPEFLTYFQNEAQLEKSRLLSDRFSAERPKGSFSTLEIQRTEQGDSAMYLCASSLPGHRNTEAFFGQGTRLTVV.

J is TRBJ2-3 and V is TRBV5-1, with a possible D match to TRBD1 (7 bases). The V end lost 4 bases, the J end lost 2 bases, and 14 bases lay between the germline ends. CDR1 and CDR2 (germline): SGHRS, YFSETQ. The CDR3 is made up of 15 amino acids. The CDR3 spells CASSRSGGITDTQYF. As DNA, the CDR3 is TGCGCCAGCAGCCGGTCAGGGGGGATCACAGATACGCAGTATTTT.

This clone was seen more than once but under ten times. The V and J genes are TRBV6-2 or TRBV6-3 and TRBJ1-4; unclear D gene. The V end was cut by 4 bases, the J end by 11 bases, with 11 bases between. The CDR3 has 12 residues. Germline-derived CDR1 and CDR2 are MNHEY and SVGEGT. The CDR3 nucleotides read TGTGCCAGCAGTTCCGAGACTTGGAAACTGTTTTTT. Translation gives CASSSETWKLFF.

The chain recombines TRBV13 with TRBJ2-7, with a weak D call TRBD1 (6 bases). The CDR3 is made up of 14 amino acids. V was clipped by 1 base and J by 0 bases, with 7 bases between them. From germline, CDR1 is PRHDT and CDR2 FYEKMQ (reference sequence). CDR3 region: CASSLDRDSYEQYF. Written as DNA, the CDR3 is TGTGCCAGCAGCTTAGACAGGGACTCCTACGAGCAGTACTTC.

This clone has a single count. The chain recombines TRBV24-1 with TRBJ2-3; 14 bases match TRBD2. The CDR3 is made up of 20 amino acids. V lost 3 bases and J lost 0; bases outside the gene matches: 10. Germline values: CDR1 KGHDR, CDR2 SFDVKD. The CDR3 nucleotides are TGTGCCACCAGTGATCCCCGACCGGGACTAGCGGGAGAGAGCACAGATACGCAGTATTTT. It specifies CATSDPRPGLAGESTDTQYF.

In DNA, the CDR3 is TGTGCCAGCAGTTCAGACAGGGTTTACGAGCAGTACTTC. This gives the protein CASSSDRVYEQYF. The J gene is TRBJ2-7, the V gene TRBV6-6; 7 bases match TRBD1. CDR1 is MNHNY and CDR2 is SVGAGI in the germline V gene (reference sequence). The CDR3 extends over 13 amino acids. V was clipped by 4 bases and J by 4 bases; unmatched bases: 4.

Only a few counts were recorded for this clone. The chain is built from TRBV5-1 and TRBJ2-3; no firm D call. This CDR3 is 12 amino acids long. Per the germline V gene, CDR1 is SGHRS and CDR2 is YFSETQ. V lost 0 bases to trimming and J lost 4 bases, with 3 bases between them. The chain's CDR3 is CASSLGADTQYF. The CDR3 region has the DNA TGCGCCAGCAGCTTGGGGGCAGATACGCAGTATTTT.

This chain joins TRBV15 and TRBJ1-2; D might be TRBD1 (5 bases). Germline V gives CDR1 LNHNV, CDR2 YYDKDF (reference sequence). Trimming took 1 base from V and 6 from J, leaving 6 bases between them. CDR3 size: 12 residues. Here the CDR3 DNA reads TGTGCCACCAGCAGAGGAGGGGATGGCTACACCTTC. Translated, it gives CATSRGGDGYTF. The full variable domain, its missing parts supplied by reference TRBV15 and TRBJ1-2, is DAMVIQNPRYQVTQFGKPVTLSCSQTLNHNVMYWYQQKSSQAPKLLFHYYDKDFNNEADTPDNFQSRRPNTSFCFLDIRSPGLGDTAMYLCATSRGGDGYTFGSGTRLTVV.

The chain links TRBV7-2 to TRBJ1-5; 8 bases agree with TRBD1. The V and J ends lost 5 bases and 5 bases, in that order; junction bases with no gene match: 5. Germline loops: CDR1 SGHTA, CDR2 FQGNSA. CDR3 length: 14 amino acids. The CDR3 spells CASSRTGTHQPQHF. CDR3 in DNA: TGTGCCAGCAGCCGGACAGGGACCCATCAGCCCCAGCATTTT.

The chain couples TRBV19 to TRBJ1-5, with D possibly TRBD1 on 6 matching bases. The CDR3 length is 15 residues. V was pared by 4 bases and J by 4 bases, with 14 bases between. Germline CDR1 reads LNHDA; CDR2 reads SQIVND (reference sequence). This CDR3 reads CASSTTGFRNQPQHF. Here the CDR3 DNA reads TGTGCCAGTAGTACCACAGGGTTTCGGAATCAGCCCCAGCATTTT.

This chain joins TRBV6-5 and TRBJ1-3; D perhaps matches TRBD1 (6 bases). V shed 6 bases and J shed 8 bases, with 20 bases lying between them. The CDR3 is made up of 15 amino acids. Germline V gene lookup returns CDR1 MNHEY and CDR2 SVGAGI. CDR3 coding DNA: TGTGCCAGCAGCCGGATGCTTGGGGGCTATGACACCATATATTTT. Protein sequence: CASSRMLGGYDTIYF.